Listed below are T cell receptor beta chains from one sample, sequenced in a study of OX40 agonist ivuxolimab in advanced cancers. Here immunoSEQ multiplex PCR was the method, and the copy in TCRdb shows in-frame clones only, minus some. The repertoire has more than 35,000 clones, about 77% of them found once; the top ten carry around a fifth. Material: CD4+ or CD8+ T cells sorted from blood, obtained in a trial of the OX40 agonist ivuxolimab. Receptors originate from an adult with an advanced solid tumor such as melanoma, head and neck, liver or kidney cancer. CDR3s include the opening cysteine and the closing phenylalanine or tryptophan. A D gene is named only where the DNA matches it firmly. A clone size is listed for some rows: how often the clone was seen (once, few, many), or a class if it is expanded.

.	TRBV11-2	.	TRBJ2-2	TGTGCCAGCAGCTTAGAGCAACTAGGGGAGCTGTTTTTT	CASSLEQLGELFF
.	TRBV9	.	TRBJ2-1	TGTGCCAGCAGCGCAGTCGGGACCCCCTCCAATGAGCAGTTCTTC	CASSAVGTPSNEQFF
.	TRBV5-1	.	TRBJ2-5	TGCGCCAGTGCGACAGGACTCAGGGAGACCCAGTACTTC	CASATGLRETQYF
.	TRBV30	.	TRBJ1-2	TGTGCCTGGAGGAGGGGGGCTCTGAACCTACTACTAGATGGCTACACCTTC	CAWRRGALNLLLDGYTF
.	TRBV28	TRBD2	TRBJ2-2	TGTGCCGGACTAGACGTTGACACCGGGGAGCTGTTTTTT	CAGLDVDTGELFF
.	TRBV28	.	TRBJ1-1	TGTGCCAGCCTATGGACAGCGAGCACTGAAGCTTTCTTT	CASLWTASTEAFF
.	TRBV19	TRBD2	TRBJ2-7	TGTGCCAGTAGTATCGTCCTAGCGGATGCCTACGAGCAGTACTTC	CASSIVLADAYEQYF
.	TRBV5-6	.	TRBJ1-5	TGTGCCAGCAGCACCCCATCTGAGCAGGGGTCGTGGAGCAATCAGCCCCAGCATTTT	CASSTPSEQGSWSNQPQHF
.	TRBV28	.	TRBJ2-3	TGTGCCAGCAGTTTATCGCAGGACACAGATACGCAGTATTTT	CASSLSQDTDTQYF
.	TRBV5-1	.	TRBJ2-7	TGCGCCAGCAGCTCTAGCGACTCCTACGAGCAGTACTTC	CASSSSDSYEQYF
.	TRBV30	.	TRBJ1-1	TGTGCCTGGAGCTATATACACCCGAACACTGAAGCTTTCTTT	CAWSYIHPNTEAFF
.	TRBV6-1	.	TRBJ1-1	TGTGCCAGCACCCTGAACACTGAAGCTTTCTTT	CASTLNTEAFF
.	TRBV6-6	.	TRBJ1-5	TGTGCCAGCAGTCCGACAGATAGCAATCAGCCCCAGCATTTT	CASSPTDSNQPQHF
.	TRBV2	TRBD1	TRBJ2-5	TGTGCCAGCAGTGAGGGGGACAGGGGGCTTCAAGAGACCCAGTACTTC	CASSEGDRGLQETQYF
.	TRBV7-9	.	TRBJ2-7	TGTGCCAGCAGCGATTGGCGGCAGCGAACCTACGAGCAGTACTTC	CASSDWRQRTYEQYF
.	TRBV18	TRBD1	TRBJ1-2	TGTGCCAGCTCACCCCCGGGACAGGGGGACTATGGCTACACCTTC	CASSPPGQGDYGYTF
few	TRBV4-2	TRBD2	TRBJ2-4	TGTGCCAGCAGCCAAGAGGGGGGGGTAGGCAAAAACATTCAGTACTTC	CASSQEGGVGKNIQYF
.	TRBV5-6	TRBD1	TRBJ2-2	TGTGCCAGCAGCCGGGACAGGGACACCGGGGAGCTGTTTTTT	CASSRDRDTGELFF
.	TRBV9	.	TRBJ2-7	TGTGCCAGCAGCGTAGTCCCTAGCTCCTACGAGCAGTACTTC	CASSVVPSSYEQYF
.	TRBV9	.	TRBJ1-1	TGTGCCAGCAGCGATGGGGGGGACACTGAAGCTTTCTTT	CASSDGGDTEAFF
.	TRBV5-6	.	TRBJ2-5	TGTGCCAGCAGCTTGGTGCCGGGGGCGGGGGAGACCCAGTACTTC	CASSLVPGAGETQYF
.	TRBV2	.	TRBJ1-5	TGTGCCAGCCGTCTACGGGGGGGCGGCAATCAGCCCCAGCATTTT	CASRLRGGGNQPQHF
.	TRBV28	.	TRBJ1-2	TGTGCCAGCAGTTTACGTTTAGGACAGAACTATGGCTACACCTTC	CASSLRLGQNYGYTF
.	TRBV5-1	.	TRBJ2-5	TGCGCCAGCAGGACCGGTCCTCAAGAGACCCAGTACTTC	CASRTGPQETQYF
once	TRBV7-9	.	TRBJ1-1	TGTGCCAGCAGGGTGGTCCCTCACGAAGCTTTCTTT	CASRVVPHEAFF
.	TRBV6-5	.	TRBJ2-7	TGTGCCAGCAGTTACGGGGGGTCCTACGAGCAGTACTTC	CASSYGGSYEQYF